Presented here are 28 T cell receptor beta chains from one specimen sequenced in a study of cytomegalovirus exposure and HLA in healthy donors. Researchers ran the PCR with 60 Vbeta and 13 Jbeta primers. Here immunoSEQ multiplex PCR was the method, and the copy in TCRdb shows in-frame clones only, minus some. The sample has about 120,000 clones, about four fifths seen once. Sequencing was performed on PBMCs. These receptors were collected from a man aged 30 to 45 in good health and CMV-seropositive.

The chain links TRBV7-9 to TRBJ1-1; 7 nucleotides align to TRBD1. Germline V gene sequence: CDR1 SEHNR, CDR2 FQNEAQ (reference sequence). The CDR3 covers 13 residues. V lost 4 bases, J lost 7 bases, and 6 bases stayed unmatched. Written as DNA, the CDR3 is TGTGCCAGCAGCTCTACAGGGGCGGGTGAAGCTTTCTTT. This encodes CASSSTGAGEAFF.

A few counts support this clone. V gene TRBV18 combines with J gene TRBJ2-7; the match to TRBD1 covers 10 bases. J gave up 0 bases and V 4 bases, and 3 bases lay outside the gene matches. This CDR3 spans 15 amino acids. Germline CDR1 and CDR2: KGHSH and LQKENI. The chain's CDR3 is CASSRGTGASYEQYF. The CDR3 coding sequence is TGTGCCAGCTCACGCGGGACAGGGGCCTCCTACGAGCAGTACTTC. Full variable domain (remainder filled in from reference TRBV18 and TRBJ2-7): NAGVMQNPRHLVRRRGQEARLRCSPMKGHSHVYWYRQLPEEGLKFMVYLQKENIIDESGMPKERFSAEFPKEGPSILRIQQVVRGDSAAYFCASSRGTGASYEQYFGPGTRLTVT.

The V call is TRBV15, the J call TRBJ2-3; D perhaps matches TRBD2 (7 bases). The CDR3 runs to 18 residues. The V gene lost 4 bases and the J gene lost 0 bases, with 20 bases spanning the gap. From germline, CDR1 is LNHNV and CDR2 YYDKDF (reference sequence). The CDR3 here is CATSIQRGGGPSTDTQYF. The CDR3 nucleotides are TGTGCCACCAGCATTCAGAGAGGGGGGGGTCCGAGCACAGATACGCAGTATTTT.

The sample holds a few counts of this clone. The CDR3 sequence is CASSKCREGRNTGELFF. In DNA form, the CDR3 reads TGTGCCAGCAGCAAATGCCGGGAGGGAAGGAACACCGGGGAGCTGTTTTTT. The rearrangement uses TRBV21-1 and TRBJ2-2; no check of the table's D call, TRBD2, against the DNA was made. TRBV21-1 is a pseudogene locus. This CDR3 is built from 17 residues.

The rearrangement joins TRBV5-1 to TRBJ2-3; a possible D gene is TRBD2 (5 bases). This CDR3 has 14 residues. With 2 bases removed from V and 3 bases from J, the gap between germline ends came to 10 bases. CDR1 is SGHRS, CDR2 YFSETQ, per germline. The CDR3 DNA follows: TGCGCCAGCAGCTTTGCTGGGAGAACAGATACGCAGTATTTT. Protein sequence: CASSFAGRTDTQYF.

V is TRBV18 and J is TRBJ1-1; D is possibly TRBD1 (6 bases). The germline gives CDR1 KGHSH, CDR2 LQKENI. This CDR3 is built from 15 residues. Trimming cost V 0 bases and J 0 bases, with 8 bases left between them. This CDR3 is CASSPPDSMNTEAFF. The CDR3 nucleotides are TGTGCCAGCTCACCACCGGACAGCATGAACACTGAAGCTTTCTTT.

This clone was counted only a few times. V is TRBV20-1 and J is TRBJ2-1; no definite D call. V shed 5 bases and J shed 6 bases, with 5 bases lying between them. Germline V gene lookup returns CDR1 DFQATT and CDR2 SNEGSKA (reference sequence). CDR3 length: 10 residues. The CDR3 spells CSADSNEQFF. The CDR3 nucleotides read TGCAGTGCTGACTCCAATGAGCAGTTCTTC.

The chain couples TRBV5-1 to TRBJ2-1; D not resolved. CDR1 is SGHRS and CDR2 is YFSETQ in the germline V gene. Trimming took 7 bases from V and 6 from J, leaving 17 bases between them. The CDR3 loop spans 14 amino acids. In nucleotides, the CDR3 is TGCGCCAGCCTACCCCGAGGTGGAAGCAATGAGCAGTTCTTC. This encodes CASLPRGGSNEQFF.

The CDR3 DNA reads as TGTGCCAGCAGCTTAGAGCGGTCGGGGAACACTGAAGCTTTCTTT. Translation gives CASSLERSGNTEAFF. This sequence joins TRBV11-1 and TRBJ1-1; no firm D call. The CDR3 length is 15 residues. Trimming left V 1 base short and J 1 base short, with 10 bases between. Per the germline V gene, CDR1 is SGHAT and CDR2 is FQDESV (reference sequence). The complete variable domain, with remaining parts taken from reference TRBV11-1 and TRBJ1-1, reads EAEVAQSPRYKITEKSQAVAFWCDPISGHATLYWYRQILGQGPELLVQFQDESVVDDSQLPKDRFSAERLKGVDSTLKIQPAELGDSAMYLCASSLERSGNTEAFFGQGTRLTVV.

The chain uses TRBV11-1 and TRBJ1-1, with a possible D match to TRBD1 (6 bases). This CDR3 comprises 15 residues. Germline V gives CDR1 SGHAT, CDR2 FQDESV (reference sequence). The V end lost 1 base, the J end lost 4 bases, and 13 bases lay between the germline ends. The CDR3 DNA sequence: TGTGCCAGCAGCTTAGGGGACACCCGGGGCACTGAAGCTTTCTTT. As protein: CASSLGDTRGTEAFF.

V gene TRBV4-3 combines with J gene TRBJ1-2; TRBD1 matches 8 bases. The CDR3 contains 16 residues. V lost 4 bases to trimming and J lost 7 bases; unmatched junction nucleotides: 14. Germline V gene lookup returns CDR1 LGHNA and CDR2 YSLEER. CDR3 amino acids: CASSLSVQWTGLGYTF. In DNA form, the CDR3 reads TGCGCCAGCAGCCTATCGGTACAGTGGACAGGGCTTGGCTACACCTTC.

This clone has just a few counts. This chain joins TRBV7-3 and TRBJ2-7; 10 bases are a match to TRBD1. Germline V lookup: CDR1 SGHTA, CDR2 FQGTGA. The J segment lost 3 bases and the V segment lost 2 bases, leaving 4 bases of the junction unmatched. The CDR3 sequence is 15 residues long. The CDR3 DNA reads as TGTGCCAGCAGCTTAGGGACAGGGGAAGGCTACGAGCAGTACTTC. This sequence encodes CASSLGTGEGYEQYF.

A single count supports this clone. The chain has TRBV7-8 and TRBJ2-7; 9 bases fit TRBD2. CDR1 and CDR2 from the germline V gene are SGHVS and FQNEAQ. The CDR3 totals 15 residues. With V trimmed by 2 bases and J by 0 bases, 2 bases remained unmatched. The CDR3 loop is CASSLMTSGSYEQYF. The CDR3 bases are TGTGCCAGCAGCTTAATGACTAGCGGCTCCTACGAGCAGTACTTC.

This chain joins TRBV4-1 and TRBJ1-1; D perhaps matches TRBD1 (6 bases). This CDR3 spans 14 amino acids. V was shortened by 6 bases and J by 0 bases, with 11 bases between the two germline ends. Germline loops: CDR1 MGHRA, CDR2 YSYEKL. CDR3 nucleotide sequence: TGCGCCAGCAGAAGGGACACCTTGAACACTGAAGCTTTCTTT. Protein: CASRRDTLNTEAFF.

This chain links TRBV6-5 with TRBJ1-1, with unresolved D. Germline V gene sequence: CDR1 MNHEY, CDR2 SVGAGI. The CDR3 is 15 amino acids. V lost 1 base and J lost 1, with 10 bases in between. For the CDR3, the DNA is TGTGCCAGCAGTTACTTAAGGCGGCGGAACACTGAAGCTTTCTTT. Encoded protein: CASSYLRRRNTEAFF.

The CDR3 DNA sequence: TGTGCCAGCAGCTTGGACGGAGAAGAGACCCAGTACTTC. Protein sequence: CASSLDGEETQYF. The rearrangement uses TRBV5-4 and TRBJ2-5; no clear D. Per germline, CDR1 SGHNT and CDR2 YYREEE (reference sequence). This CDR3 is built from 13 residues. V was clipped by 0 bases and J by 3 bases, with 6 bases between them.

V gene TRBV12-2 combines with J gene TRBJ1-1; TRBD1, as called in the table, went unchecked against the DNA. TRBV12-2 has pseudogene status. This CDR3 comprises 16 residues. CDR3 DNA: TGTGCAAGTCGCAAGCCACGGACAATCCGTGTGACTGAAGCTTTCTTT. It specifies CASRKPRTIRVTEAFF.

This chain joins TRBV5-8 and TRBJ1-4; 7 nucleotides line up with TRBD1. CDR1 is SGHTS and CDR2 is YDEGEE in the germline V gene. The CDR3 spans 15 residues. The J segment lost 7 bases and the V segment lost 3 bases, leaving 9 bases of the junction unmatched. The CDR3 loop reads CASSSGQERGEKLFF. The CDR3 nucleotides read TGTGCCAGCAGCTCAGGACAGGAACGGGGTGAAAAACTGTTTTTT. Supplemented by reference TRBV5-8 and TRBJ1-4, the full variable domain reads EAGVTQSPTHLIKTRGQQATLRCSPISGHTSVYWYQQALGLGLQFLLWYDEGEERNRGNFPPRFSGRQFPNYSSELNVNALELEDSALYLCASSSGQERGEKLFFGSGTQLSVL.

The gene calls are TRBV7-3 and TRBJ2-7; TRBD2 agrees at 8 bases. The CDR3 has 15 amino acids. Looked up from germline, CDR1 is SGHTA and CDR2 is FQGTGA. Losses at the gene ends were 5 bases for V and 4 bases for J; bases not matched to a gene: 10. CDR3 DNA: TGTGCCAGCAGCGTGAGCGGGGGTCCCCCATACGAGCAGTACTTC. The encoded protein is CASSVSGGPPYEQYF.

This clone was found once. The J gene is TRBJ1-2, the V gene TRBV6-1, with 8 positions matching TRBD1. Germline values: CDR1 MNHNS, CDR2 SASEGT. V shed 2 bases, J shed 5 bases, and the junction held 10 bases outside the gene matches. The CDR3 is made up of 16 amino acids. The CDR3, as DNA: TGTGCCAGCAGTGAATCGGCGGACAGGGATCAATATGGCTACACCTTC. Its translation is CASSESADRDQYGYTF.

The chain has TRBV5-1 and TRBJ2-1, with a possible D match to TRBD2 (5 bases). Germline CDR1 reads SGHRS; CDR2 reads YFSETQ. This CDR3 has 15 amino acids. Between the trimmed V and J ends, which lost 5 bases and 2 bases, there was a span of 14 bases. This CDR3 reads CASSPDTGAYNEQFF. Written as DNA, the CDR3 is TGCGCCAGCAGTCCGGATACCGGGGCCTACAATGAGCAGTTCTTC.

The chain combines TRBV27 with TRBJ2-7, with a tentative D call TRBD2 (6 bases). Trimming took 6 bases from V and 3 from J, leaving 12 bases between them. The CDR3 spans 13 residues. Looked up from germline, CDR1 is MNHEY and CDR2 is SMNVEV (reference sequence). The CDR3 nucleotides read TGTGCCAGCAGATTCCGGGAGAACTACGAGCAGTACTTC. This codes for CASRFRENYEQYF.

The rearrangement joins TRBV4-3 to TRBJ2-1, with D possibly matching TRBD1 (6 bases). The CDR3 has 16 residues. Germline V gene lookup returns CDR1 LGHNA and CDR2 YSLEER. Trimming cost V 3 bases and J 4 bases, with 16 bases left between them. CDR3 loop: CASSHLAGDLYNEQFF. CDR3 in DNA: TGCGCCAGCAGCCACCTTGCAGGGGATTTGTACAATGAGCAGTTCTTC.

This sequence joins TRBV4-3 and TRBJ2-1, with 9 bases aligning to TRBD2. The CDR3 contains 18 residues. V gave up 5 bases and J gave up 0 bases; unmatched junction bases: 11. Germline V gives CDR1 LGHNA, CDR2 YSLEER. The chain's CDR3 is CASSSQIYSGSSYNEQFF. The DNA of the CDR3 is TGCGCCAGCAGCTCTCAGATTTATAGCGGGAGCTCCTACAATGAGCAGTTCTTC.

The rearrangement joins TRBV11-3 to TRBJ1-1; TRBD1 matches 7 bases. Losses at the gene ends were 1 base for V and 5 bases for J; bases not matched to a gene: 4. The germline V gene has CDR1 SGHNT and CDR2 YENEEA. The CDR3 extends over 14 amino acids. The CDR3 DNA is TGTGCCAGCAGCTTAGCGGGACAGCATACTGAAGCTTTCTTT. Translating gives CASSLAGQHTEAFF.

Notes on this clone: At one boundary the junction diverges from the germline segment, which might be a read error. V usage is TRBV7-9 and J usage is TRBJ1-1; perhaps TRBD1 as D (5 bases). This CDR3 comprises 13 residues. Germline V gene data show CDR1 as SEHNR and CDR2 as FQNEAQ (reference sequence). The CDR3 region is CSSSYRIGTEAFF. The CDR3 nucleotides read TGTTCCAGCAGCTACAGGATCGGGACTGAAGCTTTCTTT. The complete variable domain, with remaining parts taken from reference TRBV7-9 and TRBJ1-1, reads DTGVSQNPRHKITKRGQNVTFRCDPISEHNRLYWYRQTLGQGPEFLTYFQNEAQLEKSRLLSDRFSAERPKGSFSTLEIQRTEQGDSAMYLCSSSYRIGTEAFFGQGTRLTVV.

The chain is built from TRBV7-9 and TRBJ2-4, with 12 bases matching TRBD2. This CDR3 comprises 17 residues. Germline assignment: CDR1 SEHNR and CDR2 FQNEAQ (reference sequence). Losses at the gene ends were 4 bases for V and 0 bases for J; bases not matched to a gene: 4. The CDR3 nucleotides read TGTGCCAGCAGCTCCCCGACTAGCGGGGGAGCCAAAAACATTCAGTACTTC. Translating gives CASSSPTSGGAKNIQYF. Variable domain in full (rest from reference TRBV7-9 and TRBJ2-4): DTGVSQNPRHKITKRGQNVTFRCDPISEHNRLYWYRQTLGQGPEFLTYFQNEAQLEKSRLLSDRFSAERPKGSFSTLEIQRTEQGDSAMYLCASSSPTSGGAKNIQYFGAGTRLSVL.

The V and J genes are TRBV5-4 and TRBJ2-3; D uncertain. V lost 0 bases and J 3 bases, leaving 11 bases between the germline ends. The CDR3 length is 15 residues. Germline CDR1 and CDR2: SGHNT and YYREEE (reference sequence). CDR3 region: CASSLGQLLTDTQYF. DNA for the CDR3: TGTGCCAGCAGCTTGGGACAATTATTGACAGATACGCAGTATTTT.